The rows below give T cell receptor beta chains drawn from one sample of a study of blood T cells in healthy people across ages. TCRdb analysed the 5' RACE reads with MiXCR anew, one entry per CDR3 protein. The sample comprises 700,000 to 1,000,000 distinct CDR3 sequences, around 42% of which are singletons, and approximately 19% rests with the top ten. Source material: blood. All receptors come from a man between 60 and 75 years old in good health. Each CDR3 is given with its conserved first and last residue. D genes are given only for firm matches. Expanded clones get a size class; other rows say once, few or many, or leave the size out.

clone size,J gene,D gene,CDR3 length,V gene,CDR3 DNA,CDR3 protein
.,TRBJ2-1,TRBD2,19,TRBV7-9,TGTGCCAGCAGCTTAGAACGGGCTAGCGGGGGACTACACTTCAATGAGCAGTTCTTC,CASSLERASGGLHFNEQFF
.,TRBJ2-7,.,12,TRBV10-3,TGTGCCATCAGTGACGGGGGCTCCGAGCAGTACTTC,CAISDGGSEQYF
.,TRBJ2-5,.,15,TRBV10-3,TGTGCCATCAGTGAACAGCGGAGGGCCCAAGAGACCCAGTACTTC,CAISEQRRAQETQYF
.,TRBJ2-7,TRBD1,14,TRBV20-1,TGCAGTGCTAGAGATGCGGACAGGGGGGACGAGCAGTACTTC,CSARDADRGDEQYF
.,TRBJ2-7,.,15,TRBV6-6,TGTGCCAGCAGTTACTCTTTACAGGGTATGGTCGAGCAGTACTTC,CASSYSLQGMVEQYF
.,TRBJ2-1,TRBD2,16,TRBV7-3,TGTGCCAGCAGCTTAACGACCGGGACTAGTTGGAGTGAGCAGTTCTTC,CASSLTTGTSWSEQFF
.,TRBJ2-2,TRBD1,17,TRBV7-9,TGTGCCAGCAGTCCAAGACCCGGGACAGGGACCACCGGGGAGCTGTTTTTT,CASSPRPGTGTTGELFF
.,TRBJ2-1,TRBD2,17,TRBV6-2/TRBV6-3,TGTGCCAGCAGTTACCCACAATCAGCGGGGCTTAACAATGAGCAGTTCTTC,CASSYPQSAGLNNEQFF
.,TRBJ1-5,.,14,TRBV20-1,TGCAGTGCCGGAGGGGGAGAGAGCAATCAGCCCCAGCATTTT,CSAGGGESNQPQHF
.,TRBJ1-5,.,14,TRBV7-9,TGTGCCAGCAGCTTAGACATTAGCAATCAGCCCCAGCATTTT,CASSLDISNQPQHF
many,TRBJ1-2,TRBD1,15,TRBV4-1,TGCGCCAGCAGCGAGACCGGGACAGTTCGCTATGGCTACACCTTC,CASSETGTVRYGYTF
.,TRBJ1-1,.,16,TRBV12-3/TRBV12-4,TGTGCCAGCAGGAAAGGGGGAGGGGTATCAAACACTGAAGCTTTCTTT,CASRKGGGVSNTEAFF
.,TRBJ2-3,.,16,TRBV27,TGTGCCAGCGTTAAAGGGGGAGGGTTCCCAGCAGATACGCAGTATTTT,CASVKGGGFPADTQYF
.,TRBJ1-6,TRBD1,16,TRBV7-9,TGTGCCAGCAGCTACGTCCCGACAGGGGAAGCTTCACCCCTCCACTTT,CASSYVPTGEASPLHF
.,TRBJ2-4,.,13,TRBV12-3/TRBV12-4,TGTGCCAGCAGTCCGAGTACTAGCAACATTCAGTACTTC,CASSPSTSNIQYF
.,TRBJ2-1,.,13,TRBV13,TGTGCCAGCAGCTTAGGCAGCGAAGATGAGCTGTTCTTC,CASSLGSEDELFF
.,TRBJ2-5,.,14,TRBV12-3/TRBV12-4,TGTGCCAGCAGTTTTTCAGGGGCTCGGGAGACCCAGTACTTC,CASSFSGARETQYF
.,TRBJ2-3,.,16,TRBV9,TGTGCCAGCAGCGCGGAGACAGGACTCAGCACAGATACGCAGTATTTT,CASSAETGLSTDTQYF
few,TRBJ2-7,.,13,TRBV19,TGTGCCAGTAGTATAGCCGTGGTGGGCGAGCAGTACTTC,CASSIAVVGEQYF
few,TRBJ1-2,.,12,TRBV9,TGTGCCAGCAGCACCCAGGCCCATGGCTACACCTTC,CASSTQAHGYTF
.,TRBJ2-5,TRBD2,18,TRBV6-2/TRBV6-3,TGTGCCAGCAGTTCCCGACCCTGGACTAGCGGGGCACAAGAGACCCAGTACTTC,CASSSRPWTSGAQETQYF
.,TRBJ2-5,TRBD1,14,TRBV29-1,TGCAGCGTTCCCCGGGACAGGGGAACCAATGAGCAGTACTTC,CSVPRDRGTNEQYF
.,TRBJ2-1,.,13,TRBV19,TGTGCCTCGATCCGGGCCGATGGGAATGAGCAGTTCTTC,CASIRADGNEQFF
.,TRBJ2-5,.,15,TRBV12-3/TRBV12-4,TGTGCCAGCAGTCGAAAACGGCAGACGACGGAGACCCAGTACTTC,CASSRKRQTTETQYF
.,TRBJ1-1,.,14,TRBV20-1,TGCAGTGCGAACCAGGGTTCGCGGAACACTGAAGCTTTCTTT,CSANQGSRNTEAFF
few,TRBJ2-7,.,15,TRBV10-3,TGTGCCATCAGTACCCAGGCTGAAACCTCCTACGAGCAGTACTTC,CAISTQAETSYEQYF
.,TRBJ2-7,TRBD1,15,TRBV20-1,TGCAGTGCTAGAGATGCCGGGACAGGGGGTTACGAGCAGTACTTC,CSARDAGTGGYEQYF
.,TRBJ2-5,TRBD2,17,TRBV10-3,TGTGCCATCAGTGGGACCGCCCAACTAGCGGCCCAAGAGACCCAGTACTTC,CAISGTAQLAAQETQYF
.,TRBJ2-5,.,16,TRBV11-2,TGTGCCAGCAGCTTATTTGGAGGCTATGTTCAAGAGACCCAGTACTTC,CASSLFGGYVQETQYF
few,TRBJ2-3,.,16,TRBV15,TGTGCCACCAGCATGGGACAGCGGGGCGTTTGGTATACGCAGTATTTT,CATSMGQRGVWYTQYF
.,TRBJ2-3,.,13,TRBV7-2,TGTGCCAGCAGCTTACAAGGTTTGGATACGCAGTATTTT,CASSLQGLDTQYF
few,TRBJ1-5,.,13,TRBV3-1,TGTGCCAGCAGCCGAGGGGTGGAACAGCCCCAGCATTTT,CASSRGVEQPQHF
.,TRBJ2-1,TRBD2,14,TRBV11-3,TGTGCCAGCAGCTTTAGCGGGGGGCAGGATGAGCAGTTCTTC,CASSFSGGQDEQFF
.,TRBJ2-5,.,13,TRBV4-3,TGCGCCAGCAGCCAAGATAGTACCGATGAGCAGTACTTC,CASSQDSTDEQYF
few,TRBJ1-6,.,12,TRBV10-3,TGTGCCATCAGTAGCGGCGGACCACCCCTCCACTTT,CAISSGGPPLHF
few,TRBJ2-7,TRBD1,14,TRBV5-1,TGCGCCAGCGGCCGGGACAGGGGCTTTAGTGAGCAGTACTTC,CASGRDRGFSEQYF
few,TRBJ1-2,TRBD1,15,TRBV6-6,TGTGCCAGCAGTTATGACAGGGGCGGCAACTATGGCTACACCTTC,CASSYDRGGNYGYTF
.,TRBJ2-1,TRBD2,16,TRBV6-2/TRBV6-3,TGTGTCAGCAGGGGAAGCGGGGGGGCTTCCTACAATGAGCAGTTCTTC,CVSRGSGGASYNEQFF
.,TRBJ2-5,.,12,TRBV30,TGTGCCTGGAGCTCTGACCACAATGAGCAGTACTTC,CAWSSDHNEQYF
.,TRBJ2-1,.,14,TRBV5-1,TGCGCCAGCAGCCTCGGTTCGCAGGCCAATGAGCAGTTCTTC,CASSLGSQANEQFF
few,TRBJ2-5,TRBD1,14,TRBV28,TGTGCCAGCATTGCTCCCGGGACAGGGGATGAGCAGTACTTC,CASIAPGTGDEQYF
few,TRBJ2-7,TRBD1,14,TRBV30,TGTGCCTGGAGTCCCGGGACAGGGATATACGAGCAGTACTTC,CAWSPGTGIYEQYF
.,TRBJ2-7,.,13,TRBV30,TGTGCCTGGAGTGCTAACTCCTACAATGAGCAGTACTTC,CAWSANSYNEQYF